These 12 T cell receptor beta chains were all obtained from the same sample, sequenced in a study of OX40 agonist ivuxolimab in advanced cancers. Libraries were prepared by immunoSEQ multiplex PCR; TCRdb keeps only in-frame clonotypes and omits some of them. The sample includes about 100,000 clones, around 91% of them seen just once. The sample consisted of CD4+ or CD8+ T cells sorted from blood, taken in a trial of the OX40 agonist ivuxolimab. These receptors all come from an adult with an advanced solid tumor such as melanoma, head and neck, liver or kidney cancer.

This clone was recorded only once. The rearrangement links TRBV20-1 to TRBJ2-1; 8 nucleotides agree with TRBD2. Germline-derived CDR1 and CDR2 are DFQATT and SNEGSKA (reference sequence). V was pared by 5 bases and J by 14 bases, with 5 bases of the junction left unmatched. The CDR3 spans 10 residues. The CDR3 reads CSAPLSGEFF. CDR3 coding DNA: TGCAGTGCTCCACTTAGCGGGGAGTTCTTC.

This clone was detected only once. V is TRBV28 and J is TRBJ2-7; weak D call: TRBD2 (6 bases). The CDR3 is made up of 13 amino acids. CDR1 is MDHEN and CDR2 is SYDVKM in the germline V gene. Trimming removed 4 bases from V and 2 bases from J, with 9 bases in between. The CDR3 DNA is TGTGCCAGCAGTTCGGGACTTCCCTACGAGCAGTACTTC. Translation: CASSSGLPYEQYF.

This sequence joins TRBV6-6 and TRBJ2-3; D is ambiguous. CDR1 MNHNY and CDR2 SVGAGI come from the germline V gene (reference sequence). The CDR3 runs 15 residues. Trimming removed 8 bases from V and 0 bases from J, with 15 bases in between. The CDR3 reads CASFEARASTDTQYF. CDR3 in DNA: TGTGCCAGCTTCGAAGCTAGGGCCAGCACAGATACGCAGTATTTT.

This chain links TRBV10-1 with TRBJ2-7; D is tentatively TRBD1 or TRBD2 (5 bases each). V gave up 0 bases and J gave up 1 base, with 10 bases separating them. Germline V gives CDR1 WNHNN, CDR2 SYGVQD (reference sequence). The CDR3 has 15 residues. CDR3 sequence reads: CASSESGVGSYEQYF. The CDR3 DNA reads TGCGCCAGCAGTGAGTCGGGGGTAGGGTCCTACGAGCAGTACTTC.

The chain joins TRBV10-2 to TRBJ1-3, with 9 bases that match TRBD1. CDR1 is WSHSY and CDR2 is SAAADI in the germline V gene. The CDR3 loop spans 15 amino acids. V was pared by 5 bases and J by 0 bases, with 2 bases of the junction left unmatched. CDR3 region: CASSPGQGSGNTIYF. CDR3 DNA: TGCGCCAGCAGTCCGGGACAGGGCTCTGGAAACACCATATATTTT.

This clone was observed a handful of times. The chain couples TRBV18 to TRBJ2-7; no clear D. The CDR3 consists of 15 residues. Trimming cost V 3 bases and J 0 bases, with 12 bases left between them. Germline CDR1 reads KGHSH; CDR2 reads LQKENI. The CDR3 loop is CASSPTTPSSYEQYF. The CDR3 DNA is TGTGCCAGCTCACCTACGACGCCGAGCTCCTACGAGCAGTACTTC.

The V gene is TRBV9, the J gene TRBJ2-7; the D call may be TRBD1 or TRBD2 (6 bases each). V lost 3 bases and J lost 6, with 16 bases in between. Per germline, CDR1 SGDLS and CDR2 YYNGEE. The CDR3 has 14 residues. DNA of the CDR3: TGTGCCAGCAGCGAACAGGGCACAGCGGGCGAGCAGTACTTC. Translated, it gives CASSEQGTAGEQYF.

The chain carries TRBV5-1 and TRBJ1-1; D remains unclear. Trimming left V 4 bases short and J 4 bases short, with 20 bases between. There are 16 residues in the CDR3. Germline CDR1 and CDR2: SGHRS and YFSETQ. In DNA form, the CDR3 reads TGCGCCAGCAGCCTCCATCCCGGGATGGCAGCCACTGAAGCTTTCTTT. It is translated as CASSLHPGMAATEAFF.

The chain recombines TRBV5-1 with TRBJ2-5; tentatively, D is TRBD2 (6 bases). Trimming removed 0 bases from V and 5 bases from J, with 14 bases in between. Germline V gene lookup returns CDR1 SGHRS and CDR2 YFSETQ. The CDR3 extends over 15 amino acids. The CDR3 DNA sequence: TGCGCCAGCAGCTTGGCCTTTGGAGCGGGCGAGACCCAGTACTTC. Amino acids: CASSLAFGAGETQYF.

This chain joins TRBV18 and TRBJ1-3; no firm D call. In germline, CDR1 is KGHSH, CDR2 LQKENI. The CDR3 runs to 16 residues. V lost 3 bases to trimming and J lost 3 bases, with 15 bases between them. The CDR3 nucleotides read TGTGCCAGCTCACCTTTGCAGAGGCGGGTTGGAAACACCATATATTTT. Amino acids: CASSPLQRRVGNTIYF.

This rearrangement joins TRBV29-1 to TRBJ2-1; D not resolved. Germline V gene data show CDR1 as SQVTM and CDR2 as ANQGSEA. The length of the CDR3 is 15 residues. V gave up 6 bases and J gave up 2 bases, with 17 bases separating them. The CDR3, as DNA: TGCAGCGTCTCTCGTGAACTACTTACCTACAATGAGCAGTTCTTC. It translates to CSVSRELLTYNEQFF.

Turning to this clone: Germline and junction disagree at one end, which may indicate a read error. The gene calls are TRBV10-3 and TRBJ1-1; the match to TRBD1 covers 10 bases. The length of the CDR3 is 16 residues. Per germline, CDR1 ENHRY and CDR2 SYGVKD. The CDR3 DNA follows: TGTGCCATCAGTGAGTCCCGACAGGGGGCGCCTCCAGGGGAAGTCTTT. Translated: CAISESRQGAPPGEVF.